Below are 10 T cell receptor beta chains sequenced from a single sample in a study of blood T cell repertoires in COVID-19. TCRdb keeps only in-frame clones here, not all; method: immunoSEQ multiplex PCR. The sample includes approximately 85,000 clones, 85% to 90% of them seen just once. Sequencing was performed on peripheral blood. The receptors derive from a woman older than 75 with active or convalescent COVID-19.

This sequence joins TRBV19 and TRBJ2-1, with 9 bases identical to TRBD1. The J segment lost 3 bases and the V segment lost 9 bases, leaving 9 bases of the junction unmatched. Germline V CDR1 and CDR2: LNHDA, SQIVND (reference sequence). This CDR3 has 15 amino acids. The CDR3 is CASRSGTGYYNEQFF. CDR3 DNA sequence: TGTGCCAGCCGCTCCGGGACAGGGTACTACAATGAGCAGTTCTTC.

On this clone itself: The sample holds other DNA sequences that translate to the same CDR3. The chain links TRBV5-1 to TRBJ2-3; no firm D call. V lost 0 bases to trimming and J lost 2 bases, with 7 bases between them. This CDR3 has 14 residues. CDR1 and CDR2 from the germline V gene are SGHRS and YFSETQ. The CDR3 spells CASSLAVHTDTQYF. CDR3 bases: TGCGCCAGCAGCTTGGCAGTTCACACAGATACGCAGTATTTT.

In its sample, this clone was seen a few times. The chain combines TRBV7-9 with TRBJ1-5, with 7 bases that match TRBD1. V lost 4 bases and J lost 0; bases outside the gene matches: 6. This CDR3 is 16 amino acids long. CDR1 is SEHNR and CDR2 is FQNEAQ in the germline V gene (reference sequence). The CDR3 protein is CASSSTGQNSNQPQHF. CDR3 nucleotide sequence: TGTGCCAGCAGCTCCACGGGACAGAATAGCAATCAGCCCCAGCATTTT.

This rearrangement joins TRBV7-6 to TRBJ2-1; 9 bases fit TRBD2. Unmatched junction bases numbered 5, after V lost 5 bases and J lost 0 bases. CDR1 and CDR2 (germline): SGHVS, FNYEAQ. There are 16 residues in the CDR3. Written as DNA, the CDR3 is TGTGCCAGCAGCCCGCGGGGGGGGAGCTCCTACAATGAGCAGTTCTTC. Protein sequence: CASSPRGGSSYNEQFF.

The gene calls are TRBV2 and TRBJ1-4, with D possibly matching TRBD1 (5 bases). The CDR3 loop spans 16 amino acids. Germline V gene data show CDR1 as SNHLY and CDR2 as FYNNEI. V lost 4 bases and J 8 bases, leaving 20 bases between the germline ends. CDR3 sequence reads: CASSAARGLTVEKLFF. For the CDR3, the DNA is TGTGCCAGCAGTGCCGCAAGGGGTTTGACAGTAGAAAAACTGTTTTTT.

The sample holds a few counts of this clone. DNA for the CDR3: TGCAGTGCTAGTGCCAGCATGGACAGGTTCCAGCCCCAGCATTTT. Its protein product is CSASASMDRFQPQHF. V usage is TRBV20-1 and J usage is TRBJ1-5; 7 bases are a match to TRBD1. CDR3 length equals 15 residues. CDR1 and CDR2 from the germline V gene are DFQATT and SNEGSKA (reference sequence). Trimming cost V 3 bases and J 7 bases; bases outside gene matches: 12.

The rearrangement uses TRBV12-3 or TRBV12-4 and TRBJ1-4; tentative D call: TRBD1 (6 bases). This CDR3 region has 12 residues. V dropped 7 bases and J dropped 8 bases, with 11 bases sitting between them. In DNA form, the CDR3 reads TGTGCCAGCAACAGGGCGGCCGAAAAACTGTTTTTT. This codes for CASNRAAEKLFF.

The V and J genes are TRBV9 and TRBJ2-1; D may be TRBD2 (5 bases). V was clipped by 4 bases and J by 6 bases, with 14 bases between them. Germline assignment: CDR1 SGDLS and CDR2 YYNGEE. The CDR3 consists of 14 residues. CDR3 protein: CASSLSGPLNEQFF. Here the CDR3 DNA reads TGTGCCAGCAGCCTCAGCGGTCCACTCAATGAGCAGTTCTTC.

The chain has TRBV5-6 and TRBJ2-2; 13 bases are shared with TRBD2. V was clipped by 2 bases and J by 4 bases; unmatched bases: 5. The V gene's germline CDR1 is SGHDT and CDR2 YYEEEE. The CDR3 contains 17 residues. The CDR3 sequence: CASSFGLAGEPTGELFF. The CDR3 DNA reads TGTGCCAGCAGCTTCGGACTAGCGGGAGAACCCACCGGGGAGCTGTTTTTT.

This clone was picked up one time. This sequence joins TRBV5-4 and TRBJ1-3; TRBD1 agrees at 11 bases. The CDR3 consists of 15 residues. V shed 2 bases and J 5 bases; nucleotides not matched to a gene: 3. Per germline, CDR1 SGHNT and CDR2 YYREEE (reference sequence). For the CDR3, the DNA is TGTGCCAGCAGCTTCGGACAGGGGGCGAGAAACACCATATATTTT. It specifies CASSFGQGARNTIYF. Combining the CDR3 with reference TRBV5-4 and TRBJ1-3 gives the whole variable domain ETGVTQSPTHLIKTRGQQVTLRCSSQSGHNTVSWYQQALGQGPQFIFQYYREEENGRGNFPPRFSGLQFPNYSSELNVNALELDDSALYLCASSFGQGARNTIYFGEGSWLTVV.